This T cell receptor (beta chain) comes out of a study of cytomegalovirus exposure and HLA in healthy donors. 60 Vbeta and 13 Jbeta primers were used in PCR. Clones were sequenced by immunoSEQ multiplex PCR, and TCRdb holds only the in-frame ones, with some missing. The sample has about 99,000 clones, 76% seen once; the top ten hold approximately 5.3%. The CDR3 totals 12 residues. Trimming removed 5 bases at V and 6 bases at J, with 11 bases between. The V gene's germline CDR1 is MDHEN and CDR2 SYDVKM. This TCR came from a woman under 30 in good health and CMV-seropositive. This chain connects TRBV28 to TRBJ2-7; maybe TRBD2 (6 bases). Material: PBMCs. The DNA for the CDR3 is TGTGCCAGCAGTCCCCGGGGGAGCGAGCAGTACTTC. Amino acids: CASSPRGSEQYF.